This entry lists 3 T cell receptor beta chains sequenced from one sample in a study of blood T cells in healthy people across ages. Together with a sample-barcoded 5' primer, a J-beta primer mix was included in a second PCR lasting about 7 to 12 cycles. MiXCR, applied by TCRdb to the 5' RACE reads, yields one record per CDR3 protein. The data contain about 780,000 distinct CDR3 sequences, about 26% of them singletons. This sample was shared with a second study, whose subject was T cells of mothers and their children.

The source material was blood. The receptor set was obtained from a boy aged 5 to 17 in good health.

This clonotype was seen a handful of times. The chain uses TRBV28 and TRBJ2-2; tentative D call: TRBD2 (5 bases). Germline V CDR1 and CDR2: MDHEN, SYDVKM. The germline V and J ends were trimmed by 4 bases and 5 bases, with 32 bases remaining between them. CDR3 length: 21 amino acids. CDR3 protein: CASSWTNYLTGLVGETGELFF. CDR3 sequence (DNA): TGTGCCAGCAGTTGGACCAATTATTTAACGGGATTAGTCGGGGAAACCGGGGAGCTGTTTTTT. Based on the CDR3 plus reference TRBV28 and TRBJ2-2, the full variable domain is DVKVTQSSRYLVKRTGEKVFLECVQDMDHENMFWYRQDPGLGLRLIYFSYDVKMKEKGDIPEGYSVSREKKERFSLILESASTNQTSMYLCASSWTNYLTGLVGETGELFFGEGSRLTVL.

This clonotype appeared a few times. The CDR3: CASSSQGTGLGYTF. The CDR3 DNA reads as TGTGCCAGCAGTTCCCAGGGGACAGGGCTTGGCTACACCTTC. The rearrangement uses TRBV12-3 or TRBV12-4 and TRBJ1-2; TRBD1 matches 9 bases. The CDR3 loop spans 14 amino acids. With V trimmed by 4 bases and J by 7 bases, 7 bases remained unmatched.

This clonotype has only a few counts. The V and J genes are TRBV5-1 and TRBJ2-3; no definite D call. The CDR3 runs to 18 residues. Germline CDR1 reads SGHRS; CDR2 reads YFSETQ. V dropped 2 bases and J dropped 2 bases, with 21 bases sitting between them. The CDR3: CASSFEEMGSDFTDTQYF. Written as DNA, the CDR3 is TGCGCCAGCAGCTTTGAAGAAATGGGAAGCGATTTCACAGATACGCAGTATTTT.